Presented here are 20 T cell receptor beta chains from one specimen sequenced in a study of tumor-infiltrating lymphocytes in primary liver carcinoma. Starting material of roughly 0.45 ug total RNA yielded TCR beta cDNA via a constant-region primer. Employing slightly modified ARM-PCR, three nested multiplex PCR rounds were run, and these gave rise to the TCR beta libraries. Researchers ran the first two PCR rounds for ten to eleven cycles each with TRBV1-TRBV30 forward primers and a C-beta reverse primer. MiXCR, applied by TCRdb to the multiplex PCR reads, yields one record per CDR3 protein. Here the sample spans fewer than 75,000 distinct CDR3 sequences, approximately 74% being singletons. The source material, about 19-30 mg of unsorted bulk tissue, was used to co-extract RNA and DNA. Sequenced sample: liver tumor tissue from sampling region 4. Regarding subset: tumor region T4, right-lateral pole. All receptors derive from a man aged 40-49 years with primary liver carcinoma and hepatitis B virus infection.

There are many counts of this clonotype. V and J are TRBV7-8 and TRBJ1-2, with 7 bases lining up with TRBD1. The J segment lost 4 bases and the V segment lost 0 bases, leaving 8 bases of the junction unmatched. CDR1 and CDR2 from the germline V gene are SGHVS and FQNEAQ. The CDR3 sequence is 16 residues long. The CDR3 coding sequence is TGTGCCAGCAGCTTAGCGGGCCGACAGGGAGGCTATGGCTACACCTTC. Protein: CASSLAGRQGGYGYTF. The full variable domain, its missing parts supplied by reference TRBV7-8 and TRBJ1-2, is GAGVSQSPRYKVAKRGQDVALRCDPISGHVSLFWYQQALGQGPEFLTYFQNEAQLDKSGLPSDRFFAERPEGSVSTLKIQRTQQEDSAVYLCASSLAGRQGGYGYTFGSGTRLTVV.

With respect to this clonotype: One end of the junction fails to match germline, which may point to a read error. The rearrangement links TRBV6-2 or TRBV6-3 to TRBJ1-1; 9 bases fit TRBD1. The CDR3 is made up of 13 amino acids. Per germline, CDR1 MNHEY and CDR2 SVGEGT. This CDR3 is CASGQGRWTEAFF. The CDR3 coding sequence is TGTGCCAGCGGACAGGGGAGATGGACTGAGGCTTTCTTT.

Comment on this clonotype: The junction departs from the called germline gene at one end, perhaps through a read error. The chain has TRBV11-2 and TRBJ2-7, with TRBD2 identical over 11 bases. Looked up from germline, CDR1 is SGHAT and CDR2 is FQNNGV. CDR3 size: 19 residues. Here the CDR3 DNA reads TGTGCCAGCAGCTTAGCACGGCGGACTAGCGGGCGCTTTACCCACGAGCAGTATTTC. Protein sequence: CASSLARRTSGRFTHEQYF.

The V gene is TRBV4-1, the J gene TRBJ1-5, with no clear D. The germline V and J ends were trimmed by 2 bases and 16 bases, with 21 bases remaining between them. The germline V gene encodes CDR1 MGHRA and CDR2 YSYEKL. The CDR3 spans 14 residues. CDR3 in amino acids: CASSQHNAPVAHHF. The CDR3 DNA reads TGCGCCAGCAGCCAACACAACGCGCCCGTGGCTCACCATTTT.

Comment on this clonotype: Given the absence of the conserved phenylalanine or tryptophan at the CDR3 end, a read error is likely. This rearrangement joins TRBV6-1 to TRBJ2-4, with 8 positions matching TRBD1. The CDR3 totals 16 residues. In germline, CDR1 is MNHNS, CDR2 SASEGT. CDR3 in amino acids: CASSATGGFGKNIQYY. In DNA form, the CDR3 reads TGCGCCAGCAGTGCCACAGGGGGATTCGGCAAAAACATTCAGTACTAC.

As regards this clonotype: A much larger clone lies one base from this, so it may be a read error. The chain carries TRBV20-1 and TRBJ2-4, with 11 bases lining up with TRBD2. The V gene end was trimmed by 7 bases and the J gene end by 0 bases; junction bases not matched to a gene: 8. This CDR3 is built from 16 residues. Germline CDR1 is DFQATT and CDR2 is SNEGSKA (reference sequence). CDR3 sequence (DNA): TGCAGTGATAAGGGACTAGCGGAGCTAGCCAAAAACATTCAGTACTTC. Protein: CSDKGLAELAKNIQYF.

As for this clonotype: At one of its ends the junction is not consistent with the germline gene, which may arise from a read error. V is TRBV11-2 and J is TRBJ2-1; D is unclear. The length of the CDR3 is 15 residues. Germline CDR1 SGHAT, CDR2 FQNNGV. The CDR3 bases are TGTGCCAGCAGCTTGGAACTTAGCCACTACAATGAGCAGTTCTTT. Translating it yields CASSLELSHYNEQFF.

Note on this clonotype: A much larger clone sits a single nucleotide away, making a read error possible. Here the CDR3 DNA reads TGTGCCAGCAGTTTACTTCTAGCGGTAGGTGGGGAGCAGTTCTTC. Translating gives CASSLLLAVGGEQFF. J is TRBJ2-1 and V is TRBV28; 7 bases line up with TRBD2. Germline loops: CDR1 MDHEN, CDR2 SYDVKM. The CDR3 contains 15 residues. Trimming cost V 2 bases and J 10 bases; bases outside gene matches: 11.

To note about this clonotype: One end of the junction varies from germline; a read error may be responsible. The J gene is TRBJ2-7, the V gene TRBV12-3 or TRBV12-4; D is possibly TRBD2 (5 bases). This CDR3 is 14 amino acids long. CDR3 DNA sequence: TGTGCCTGCAGAGTTAGCGAGATCTCCTACGAGCAGTACTTC. It yields the protein CACRVSEISYEQYF.

Notes on this clonotype: A read error may produce the germline difference seen at one junction end. J is TRBJ2-2 and V is TRBV11-2, with D possibly being TRBD1 (5 bases). CDR1 and CDR2 (germline): SGHAT, FQNNGV. The CDR3 totals 17 residues. The CDR3 spells CTSSLALGRADTWELFF. DNA for the CDR3: TGTACCAGCAGCTTAGCATTAGGACGGGCGGACACCTGGGAGCTGTTTTTT.

The rearrangement uses TRBV11-2 and TRBJ2-5, with 9 bases that match TRBD1. V shed 7 bases, J shed 4 bases, and the junction held 1 base outside the gene matches. Germline CDR1 reads SGHAT; CDR2 reads FQNNGV. The CDR3 covers 12 residues. The CDR3 DNA follows: TGTGCCAGCAAGGGACAGGGAGAGACCCAGTACTTC. Its protein product is CASKGQGETQYF. Full variable domain (missing parts from reference TRBV11-2 and TRBJ2-5): EAGVAQSPRYKIIEKRQSVAFWCNPISGHATLYWYQQILGQGPKLLIQFQNNGVVDDSQLPKDRFSAERLKGVDSTLKIQPAKLEDSAVYLCASKGQGETQYFGPGTRLLVL.

This clonotype was seen a few times. Because the CDR3 is missing its conserved closing phenylalanine or tryptophan, this is likely a read error. V gene TRBV29-1 combines with J gene TRBJ2-2, with 11 bases fitting TRBD2. Trimming cost V 4 bases and J 0 bases; bases outside gene matches: 4. Germline loops: CDR1 SQVTM, CDR2 ANQGSEA. The CDR3 extends over 16 amino acids. DNA for the CDR3: TGCAGCGTTGCGGGACTAGCGGCAACGAACACCGGGGAGCTGTTTTTG. Its protein product is CSVAGLAATNTGELFL.

Concerning this clonotype: A much larger clone is a single base away; this may be a read error. V gene TRBV28 combines with J gene TRBJ1-5; perhaps TRBD1 as D (6 bases). CDR1 MDHEN and CDR2 SYDVKM come from the germline V gene. This CDR3 is 13 amino acids long. The CDR3 DNA sequence: TGTACCAGCAGTTTAGGACAGTTACAGCCCCAGCATTTT. Amino acid sequence: CTSSLGQLQPQHF. The full variable domain, in which reference TRBV28 and TRBJ1-5 provide the parts outside the CDR3, is DVKVTQSSRYLVKRTGEKVFLECVQDMDHENMFWYRQDPGLGLRLIYFSYDVKMKEKGDIPEGYSVSREKKERFSLILESASTNQTSMYLCTSSLGQLQPQHFGDGTRLSIL.

The chain is built from TRBV12-3 or TRBV12-4 and TRBJ1-1; 7 nucleotides agree with TRBD1. The CDR3 spans 13 residues. The CDR3 protein is CASGRQGYTEAFF. CDR3 DNA: TGTGCTAGCGGGAGACAGGGCTACACTGAAGCTTTCTTT.

As concerns this clonotype: This may arise from a read error, as a much more abundant clone is one base away. The chain joins TRBV4-3 to TRBJ2-1; TRBD1 might be the D (6 bases). The CDR3 length is 17 residues. Germline-derived CDR1 and CDR2 are LGHNA and YSLEER. CDR3 nucleotide sequence: TGCGCCAGCAGCCAATTGACAGGCAAACTCTCCCACAATGAGCAGTTCTTC. Its protein is CASSQLTGKLSHNEQFF.

Only a few counts were recorded for this clonotype. Compared with germline, one end of the junction differs, possibly owing to a read error. The V call is TRBV6-1, the J call TRBJ1-1; 8 bases are a match to TRBD1. Per germline, CDR1 MNHNS and CDR2 SASEGT. This CDR3 comprises 17 residues. The CDR3: CVSSEGEGQGANTEAFF. The CDR3 DNA is TGTGTCAGCAGTGAAGGTGAAGGGCAGGGGGCTAACACTGAAGCTTTCTTT.

The V call is TRBV4-3, the J call TRBJ1-4; 7 nucleotides align to TRBD1. V lost 8 bases to trimming and J lost 4 bases; unmatched junction nucleotides: 7. The germline CDR1 and CDR2 sequences are LGHNA and YSLEER. The CDR3 is made up of 14 amino acids. In DNA form, the CDR3 reads TGCGCCAGCCGGTCGGACAGGTTTAATGAAAAACTGTTTTTT. This codes for CASRSDRFNEKLFF.

Of note for this clonotype: At one end the junction does not follow the germline gene, possibly because of a read error. The chain combines TRBV4-2 with TRBJ2-5; perhaps TRBD2 as D (5 bases). The length of the CDR3 is 17 residues. The germline gives CDR1 LGHNA, CDR2 YNFKEQ. The CDR3 region has the DNA TGTGTCAGCAGCCGAGATCTAGGACTCCCGATTCGAGAGACCCAGTACTTC. Its translation is CVSSRDLGLPIRETQYF.

Turning to this clonotype: Relative to the germline gene, one junction end is altered; a read error may explain this. The chain recombines TRBV11-2 with TRBJ2-7, with 11 bases fitting TRBD2. Germline values: CDR1 SGHAT, CDR2 FQNNGV. The CDR3 loop spans 20 amino acids. The CDR3 nucleotides are TGTGTCAGCAGCTTGAGGGAGGGGAGGACTAGCGGGCTCAGCTCCTACGAGCAGTACTTC. Translated: CVSSLREGRTSGLSSYEQYF.

With respect to this clonotype: Since a much larger clone is just one base distant, this may be a read error. V is TRBV25-1 and J is TRBJ2-7, with a tentative D call TRBD1 (5 bases). This CDR3 is 15 amino acids long. Germline V gene lookup returns CDR1 MGHDK and CDR2 SYGVNS. The DNA for the CDR3 is TGTGCCGGCAGTGAAGGCCGGACATGGTCCTACGAGCAGTACTTC. Encoded protein: CAGSEGRTWSYEQYF.